This T cell receptor (beta chain) was captured in a study of tumor-infiltrating lymphocytes in localized non-small cell lung cancer. Study-level findings and limits: Compared with uninvolved lung, tumors showed higher T cell infiltration by TCRbeta sequencing.

With respect to this clone: The antigen is unknown.

The V segment lost 5 bases and the J segment 2 bases; nucleotides outside the gene matches: 3. This CDR3 is built from 14 residues. From germline, CDR1 is SGHRS and CDR2 YFSETQ. Profiled with immunoSEQ multiplex PCR; TCRdb holds only in-frame clones, not every one. This table has under 8,000 clones, 74% appearing once. This sequence originates from a human donor with non-small cell lung cancer. The V call is TRBV5-1, the J call TRBJ2-1; 8 nucleotides align to TRBD1. The material sequenced was uninvolved lung tissue not adjacent to the tumor. CDR3 bases: TGCGCCAGCAGGGAACAGGGGGCCTACAATGAGCAGTTCTTC. Translating gives CASREQGAYNEQFF.